A single sample is the source of the 4 T cell receptor beta chains below, sequenced in a study of control samples from healthy donors and cancer patients. TCRdb's copy holds only in-frame clones and misses some; the assay was immunoSEQ multiplex PCR. The sample has 100,000 to 150,000 clones; around 90% are singletons. The sequencing sample was made of blood. All receptors derive from a man aged 18 to 30 in good health.

The rearrangement joins TRBV18 to TRBJ1-3; D not resolved. CDR1 and CDR2 from the germline V gene are KGHSH and LQKENI. The CDR3 totals 13 residues. Trimming removed 3 bases from V and 3 bases from J, with 6 bases in between. The DNA of the CDR3 is TGTGCCAGCTCACCGCAAGGTGGAAACACCATATATTTT. Its translation: CASSPQGGNTIYF.

The chain has TRBV5-1 and TRBJ2-5; D gene ambiguous. The CDR3 is made up of 15 amino acids. V was clipped by 2 bases and J by 3 bases, with 14 bases between them. Germline CDR1 is SGHRS and CDR2 is YFSETQ. DNA of the CDR3: TGCGCCAGCAGCTTTTTATCGGGTCCAGAAGAGACCCAGTACTTC. The encoded protein is CASSFLSGPEETQYF.

V gene TRBV5-4 combines with J gene TRBJ1-6, with D hard to call. There are 15 residues in the CDR3. Per germline, CDR1 SGHNT and CDR2 YYREEE (reference sequence). With 0 bases removed from V and 5 bases from J, the gap between germline ends came to 9 bases. The CDR3 DNA reads TGTGCCAGCAGCTTGGGAATGGGGAATAATTCACCCCTCCACTTT. Its protein product is CASSLGMGNNSPLHF. The full variable domain, with the rest looked up from reference TRBV5-4 and TRBJ1-6, is ETGVTQSPTHLIKTRGQQVTLRCSSQSGHNTVSWYQQALGQGPQFIFQYYREEENGRGNFPPRFSGLQFPNYSSELNVNALELDDSALYLCASSLGMGNNSPLHFGNGTRLTVT.

This clone was observed a handful of times. V is TRBV6-2 or TRBV6-3 and J is TRBJ2-3; TRBD2 matches at 8 bases. The CDR3 runs 16 residues. CDR1 is MNHEY, CDR2 SVGEGT, per germline. V lost 2 bases to trimming and J lost 0 bases; unmatched junction nucleotides: 4. CDR3 sequence: CASSYGERGSTDTQYF. The DNA of the CDR3 is TGTGCCAGCAGTTACGGGGAGCGGGGGAGCACAGATACGCAGTATTTT.